The clone carrying this T cell receptor (beta chain) came up many times. Its antigen is not identified. Patients were excluded if they had other autoimmune diseases or uncontrolled infections, and likewise if pregnancy or lactation applied. As the template, RNA transcripts were used to amplify TCR beta CDR3 regions. RT-PCR was first run with HTBI primers, then multiplex PCR in a second round. TCRdb analysed the multiplex PCR reads with MiXCR anew, one entry per CDR3 protein. Here the sample spans around 1.1 million distinct CDR3 sequences, less than 45% being singletons. The data originate from a study of Graves' ophthalmopathy and Graves' hyperthyroidism. About the study: Researchers classed hyperthyroidism as stable given no ophthalmopathy within 18 months of follow-up. Notes on the study in general: Blood also harbored most expanded thyroid clonotypes above 0.001 frequency.

The CDR3 contains 14 residues. CDR1 and CDR2 (germline): SGHAT, FQDESV (reference sequence). The V segment lost 1 base and the J segment 6 bases; nucleotides outside the gene matches: 3. The source material was peripheral blood or thyroid tissue (not recorded which). V is TRBV11-1 and J is TRBJ1-1; 9 nucleotides align to TRBD1. This clonotype originated in an adult man with Graves' hyperthyroidism. The CDR3 DNA reads as TGTGCCAGCAGCTTAGTACAGGGGGCCGCTGAAGCTTTCTTT. Its translation is CASSLVQGAAEAFF.